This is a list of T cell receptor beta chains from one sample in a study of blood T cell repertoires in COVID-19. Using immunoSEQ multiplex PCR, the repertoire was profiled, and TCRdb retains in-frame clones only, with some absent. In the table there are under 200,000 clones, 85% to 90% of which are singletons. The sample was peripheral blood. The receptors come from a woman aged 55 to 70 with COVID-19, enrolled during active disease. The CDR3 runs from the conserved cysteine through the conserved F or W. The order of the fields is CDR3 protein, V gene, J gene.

CASSSTSGRAYEQYF	TRBV7-6	TRBJ2-7
CATSEAGVASYEQYF	TRBV24-1	TRBJ2-7
CATQGRSSYNSPLHF	TRBV27	TRBJ1-6
CASSQDVAGVGTDTQYF	TRBV14	TRBJ2-3
CASSLSPVSGNTIYF	TRBV27	TRBJ1-3
CASSIQRASAQYF	TRBV28	TRBJ2-5
CASSLGTGGYNEQFF	TRBV4-1	TRBJ2-1
CASSQLAGGHEQFF	TRBV3-1/TRBV3-2	TRBJ2-1
CASSHGQGIREQYF	TRBV28	TRBJ2-7
CASSTDRFNSYNEQFF	TRBV18	TRBJ2-1
CASSRDDRVGEKLFF	TRBV4-1	TRBJ1-4
CASSMGLSNYGYTF	TRBV19	TRBJ1-2
CASSLADTFLGYEQYF	TRBV11-2	TRBJ2-7
CASSKGVGRQNTEAFF	TRBV21-1	TRBJ1-1
CASSTWTGEETQYF	TRBV9	TRBJ2-5
CASSLSRGTEAFF	TRBV5-6	TRBJ1-1
CASSLGLVDNEQFF	TRBV11-3	TRBJ2-1
CASSLQYGYTF	TRBV7-6	TRBJ1-2
CASIRTGDREQFF	TRBV27	TRBJ2-1
CASRPTGLNTEAFF	TRBV6-5	TRBJ1-1